These 21 T cell receptor beta chains were all obtained from the same sample, sequenced in a study of OX40 agonist ivuxolimab in advanced cancers. Library prep was done by the immunoSEQ multiplex PCR assay. This immuneACCESS table, as held by TCRdb, lists in-frame sequences with V and J called but not all clones. Of the missing ones, under half trace to an unresolved V gene in checked studies; the others have no known cause. The sample contains fewer than 90,000 clones, approximately 89% of them found a single time. 0.3% to 0.45% of the sample goes to the ten largest clones. The sequencing used CD4+ or CD8+ T cells sorted from blood, collected in a trial of the OX40 agonist ivuxolimab. These receptors originate from an adult with an advanced solid tumor such as melanoma, head and neck, liver or kidney cancer.

The table lists this clone with a count of one. This chain links TRBV12-5 with TRBJ2-1; TRBD1 is a possible D gene (6 bases). Deletions cut 5 bases from V and 0 bases from J, with 11 bases between. The CDR3 has 15 residues. Germline V gene sequence: CDR1 LGHNT, CDR2 FRNRAP. In DNA form, the CDR3 reads TGTGCTAGTGGTGGGTTAGGGGGCTCCTACAATGAGCAGTTCTTC. This encodes CASGGLGGSYNEQFF. The whole variable domain, filled in from reference TRBV12-5 and TRBJ2-1, reads DARVTQTPRHKVTEMGQEVTMRCQPILGHNTVFWYRQTMMQGLELLAYFRNRAPLDDSGMPKDRFSAEMPDATLATLKIQPSEPRDSAVYFCASGGLGGSYNEQFFGPGTRLTVL.

The chain combines TRBV29-1 with TRBJ1-2; D is perhaps TRBD1 (6 bases). The CDR3 runs to 10 residues. The V end was cut by 8 bases, the J end by 6 bases, with 10 bases between. CDR1 SQVTM and CDR2 ANQGSEA come from the germline V gene. CDR3 sequence: CSCDRNGYTF. CDR3 nucleotide sequence: TGCAGCTGTGACAGGAATGGCTACACCTTC.

This chain links TRBV5-1 with TRBJ2-2; D remains ambiguous. V gave up 6 bases and J gave up 0 bases, with 12 bases separating them. CDR3 size: 15 residues. Germline V gene lookup returns CDR1 SGHRS and CDR2 YFSETQ. The CDR3 DNA follows: TGCGCCAGCACCCCCTCCCCCGCGAACACCGGGGAGCTGTTTTTT. Encoded protein: CASTPSPANTGELFF. The whole variable domain, filled in from reference TRBV5-1 and TRBJ2-2, reads KAGVTQTPRYLIKTRGQQVTLSCSPISGHRSVSWYQQTPGQGLQFLFEYFSETQRNKGNFPGRFSGRQFSNSRSEMNVSTLELGDSALYLCASTPSPANTGELFFGEGSRLTVL.

The rearrangement joins TRBV5-4 to TRBJ1-2; D gene unclear. CDR1 and CDR2 from the germline V gene are SGHNT and YYREEE (reference sequence). The CDR3 runs 16 residues. The germline V and J ends were trimmed by 0 bases and 4 bases, with 16 bases remaining between them. CDR3 region: CASSLARSTSSYGYTF. CDR3 coding DNA: TGTGCCAGCAGCTTGGCCCGGAGTACATCTAGCTATGGCTACACCTTC.

This clone was seen just once. The same CDR3 can be traced to other DNA sequences in this sample. V and J are TRBV18 and TRBJ1-1; D perhaps matches TRBD1 (6 bases). This CDR3 contains 16 residues. The ends were cut back, 0 bases at V and 7 bases at J, with 18 bases in the middle. Per the germline V gene, CDR1 is KGHSH and CDR2 is LQKENI. The CDR3 coding sequence is TGTGCCAGCTCACCACCGTCCCAACAGGGAAGAGGTGAAGCTTTCTTT. This gives the protein CASSPPSQQGRGEAFF.

The gene calls are TRBV6-1 and TRBJ2-6; weak D call: TRBD2 (5 bases). This CDR3 has 15 residues. The V end lost 10 bases, the J end lost 0 bases, and 13 bases lay between the germline ends. CDR1 is MNHNS and CDR2 is SASEGT in the germline V gene. The CDR3 protein is CAIERAYSGANVLTF. The CDR3 nucleotides are TGTGCCATTGAGAGGGCATACTCTGGGGCCAACGTCCTGACTTTC.

This clone was observed a handful of times. The V call is TRBV10-3, the J call TRBJ1-2; 12 bases fit TRBD1. CDR3 length equals 16 residues. The germline V gene has CDR1 ENHRY and CDR2 SYGVKD. The V segment lost 2 bases and the J segment 4 bases; nucleotides outside the gene matches: 5. The CDR3 DNA reads TGTGCCATCAGTGAGACGGGACAGGGGGCTTTCTATGGCTACACCTTC. This translates into CAISETGQGAFYGYTF.

This sequence joins TRBV5-8 and TRBJ1-3, with D hard to call. Germline CDR1 is SGHTS and CDR2 is YDEGEE. The CDR3 is 12 amino acids. Trimming removed 4 bases from V and 7 bases from J, with 9 bases in between. The CDR3 protein is CASSPYGNTIYF. The DNA of the CDR3 is TGTGCCAGCAGCCCCTATGGGAACACCATATATTTT.

V is TRBV4-1 and J is TRBJ1-3; possibly TRBD1 for D (5 bases). Germline CDR1 reads MGHRA; CDR2 reads YSYEKL. The CDR3 totals 17 residues. Trimming stripped 4 bases from V and 7 bases from J, with 23 bases between. This chain's CDR3 is CASSPEWGTVSGNTIYF. The CDR3 coding sequence is TGCGCCAGCAGCCCAGAGTGGGGGACCGTCTCGGGGAACACCATATATTTT.

This chain uses TRBV19 with TRBJ1-5; D is undetermined. The germline V gene has CDR1 LNHDA and CDR2 SQIVND (reference sequence). This CDR3 spans 13 amino acids. V was pared by 4 bases and J by 3 bases, with 7 bases between. In DNA form, the CDR3 reads TGTGCCAGTAGTACCCGCTACAATCAGCCCCAGCATTTT. Protein product: CASSTRYNQPQHF.

The chain recombines TRBV2 with TRBJ2-1; 7 bases map to TRBD1. The CDR3 totals 13 residues. V lost 10 bases, J lost 2 bases, and 5 bases stayed unmatched. Germline V lookup: CDR1 SNHLY, CDR2 FYNNEI. For the CDR3, the DNA is TGTGCCACAGGGACAGAGACCTACAATGAGCAGTTCTTC. Protein: CATGTETYNEQFF. The full variable domain, with the rest looked up from reference TRBV2 and TRBJ2-1, is EPEVTQTPSHQVTQMGQEVILRCVPISNHLYFYWYRQILGQKVEFLVSFYNNEISEKSEIFDDQFSVERPDGSNFTLKIRSTKLEDSAMYFCATGTETYNEQFFGPGTRLTVL.

The chain employs TRBV18 and TRBJ2-1; 7 nucleotides agree with TRBD1. Germline-derived CDR1 and CDR2 are KGHSH and LQKENI. The length of the CDR3 is 15 residues. The ends lost 3 bases at V and 3 bases at J; junction bases unmatched: 5. CDR3 DNA sequence: TGTGCCAGCTCACCGCCCCGGGACAGCTACAATGAGCAGTTCTTC. This codes for CASSPPRDSYNEQFF.

The chain's CDR3 is CASTTGEGYTF. In nucleotides, the CDR3 is TGTGCCAGCACTACTGGAGAGGGCTACACCTTC. The chain is built from TRBV28 and TRBJ1-2; no clear D. CDR1 and CDR2 from the germline V gene are MDHEN and SYDVKM. The CDR3 loop spans 11 amino acids. V was cut by 7 bases and J by 8 bases, with 11 bases left in between.

The chain recombines TRBV20-1 with TRBJ1-1; D is ambiguous. Germline CDR1 is DFQATT and CDR2 is SNEGSKA (reference sequence). The CDR3 runs 10 residues. Trimming removed 3 bases from V and 11 bases from J, with 10 bases in between. The CDR3 loop is CSASRLEAFF. The CDR3 DNA reads TGCAGTGCTAGTAGGCTGGAGGCTTTCTTT.

V gene TRBV2 combines with J gene TRBJ2-6; the D is unclear. Germline V gene lookup returns CDR1 SNHLY and CDR2 FYNNEI. The V end lost 5 bases, the J end lost 4 bases, and 12 bases lay between the germline ends. The CDR3 length is 15 residues. The CDR3 sequence: CASSFGAVGANVLTF. The DNA for the CDR3 is TGTGCCAGCAGTTTCGGCGCTGTGGGGGCCAACGTCCTGACTTTC.

V usage is TRBV7-2 and J usage is TRBJ2-7, with D possibly being TRBD1 (5 bases). Germline assignment: CDR1 SGHTA and CDR2 FQGNSA. There are 12 residues in the CDR3. V gave up 5 bases and J gave up 1 base, with 6 bases separating them. CDR3 nucleotides: TGTGCCAGCAGCCCAGGGTCCTACGAGCAGTACTTC. Amino acids: CASSPGSYEQYF.

In this sample, this clone turned up a few times. DNA for the CDR3: TGTGCCAGCAGCAAAGGACTAGCGGGAGAGACCCAGTACTTC. Its translation: CASSKGLAGETQYF. This rearrangement joins TRBV7-8 to TRBJ2-5; TRBD2 matches 11 bases. The CDR3 spans 14 residues. V lost 5 bases to trimming and J lost 4 bases; unmatched junction nucleotides: 3. CDR1 and CDR2 (germline): SGHVS, FQNEAQ. Full variable domain (remainder filled in from reference TRBV7-8 and TRBJ2-5): GAGVSQSPRYKVAKRGQDVALRCDPISGHVSLFWYQQALGQGPEFLTYFQNEAQLDKSGLPSDRFFAERPEGSVSTLKIQRTQQEDSAVYLCASSKGLAGETQYFGPGTRLLVL.

The CDR3 region has the DNA TGTGCCAGCAGCTTAGGGTTTCTACAGCATCCCAACACTGAAGCTTTCTTT. Translated: CASSLGFLQHPNTEAFF. The chain has TRBV7-2 and TRBJ1-1; D not certain. Trimming removed 1 base at V and 2 bases at J, with 17 bases between. Germline V lookup: CDR1 SGHTA, CDR2 FQGNSA. The CDR3 totals 17 residues. Filled out from reference TRBV7-2 and TRBJ1-1, the complete variable domain reads GAGVSQSPSNKVTEKGKDVELRCDPISGHTALYWYRQSLGQGLEFLIYFQGNSAPDKSGLPSDRFSAERTGGSVSTLTIQRTQQEDSAVYLCASSLGFLQHPNTEAFFGQGTRLTVV.

The chain links TRBV19 to TRBJ1-2, with 7 bases fitting TRBD1. Looked up from germline, CDR1 is LNHDA and CDR2 is SQIVND (reference sequence). The length of the CDR3 is 15 residues. V dropped 0 bases and J dropped 8; count of bases not matched to a gene: 9. CDR3 loop: CASSIDRLGTAGYTF. Written as DNA, the CDR3 is TGTGCCAGTAGTATAGATCGTCTGGGGACAGCCGGCTACACCTTC.

This clone was seen a single time. The chain is built from TRBV7-8 and TRBJ2-5; 7 bases agree with TRBD2. Germline CDR1 and CDR2: SGHVS and FQNEAQ. Germline trimming cut 1 base from V and 0 bases from J; bases unmatched to any gene: 5. CDR3 length: 16 amino acids. CDR3: CASSLVAGLNQETQYF. Written as DNA, the CDR3 is TGTGCCAGCAGCTTAGTGGCGGGACTAAACCAAGAGACCCAGTACTTC. The variable domain in full, with the rest retrieved from reference TRBV7-8 and TRBJ2-5, is GAGVSQSPRYKVAKRGQDVALRCDPISGHVSLFWYQQALGQGPEFLTYFQNEAQLDKSGLPSDRFFAERPEGSVSTLKIQRTQQEDSAVYLCASSLVAGLNQETQYFGPGTRLLVL.

The chain joins TRBV5-6 to TRBJ1-2; no definite D call. CDR3 length equals 12 residues. V lost 5 bases, J lost 8 bases, and 13 bases lay in between. CDR1 and CDR2 from the germline V gene are SGHDT and YYEEEE. The CDR3 sequence: CASRYAGGGYTF. In DNA, the CDR3 is TGTGCCAGCAGGTACGCTGGAGGCGGCTACACCTTC.